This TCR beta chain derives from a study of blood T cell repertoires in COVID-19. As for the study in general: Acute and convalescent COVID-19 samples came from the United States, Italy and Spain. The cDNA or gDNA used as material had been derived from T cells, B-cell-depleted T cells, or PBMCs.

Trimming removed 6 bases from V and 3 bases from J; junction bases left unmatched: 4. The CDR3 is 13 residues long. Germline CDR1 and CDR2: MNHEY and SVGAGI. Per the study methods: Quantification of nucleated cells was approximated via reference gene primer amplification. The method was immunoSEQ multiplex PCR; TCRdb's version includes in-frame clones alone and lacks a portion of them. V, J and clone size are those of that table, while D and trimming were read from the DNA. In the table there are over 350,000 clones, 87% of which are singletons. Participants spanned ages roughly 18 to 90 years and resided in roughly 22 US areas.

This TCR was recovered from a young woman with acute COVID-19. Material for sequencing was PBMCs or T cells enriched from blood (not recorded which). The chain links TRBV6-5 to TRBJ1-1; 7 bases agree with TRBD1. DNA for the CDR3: TGTGCCAGCAGGAGACAGGGAGACACTGAAGCTTTCTTT. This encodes CASRRQGDTEAFF.